This TCR beta chain was identified during a study of T-cell reconstitution after alpha-beta-depleted transplantation in children. Unique molecular identifiers were used in preparing the TCRbeta library. One entry per CDR3 protein, called by TCRdb with MiXCR from the PCR reads. Of fewer than 250,000 distinct CDR3 sequences listed, around 7.8% were seen once; the top ten hold 6.3%. This clonotype was picked up many times. The source of this sequence is a male patient under 18 who had a stem cell transplant for acute lymphoblastic leukemia, so the T cells may come from the graft donor. The sample was PBMCs, mostly from graft donor cells, taken 180 days after TCRalphabeta/CD19-depleted stem cell transplant.

The DNA of the CDR3 is TGTGCCAGCAGCTTTACTGACGGAGAGACCCAGTACTTC. Its protein is CASSFTDGETQYF. V gene TRBV7-9 combines with J gene TRBJ2-5; D unclear. The germline CDR1 and CDR2 sequences are SEHNR and FQNEAQ (reference sequence). Trimming shortened V by 3 bases and J by 4 bases, and 9 bases separated the two germline ends. This CDR3 spans 13 amino acids.